This TCR beta chain was sequenced during a study of shared clonotypes between healthy human individuals. The CDR3 consists of 14 residues. V lost 0 bases and J 4 bases, leaving 10 bases between the germline ends. Germline-derived CDR1 and CDR2 are GTSNPN and SVGIG (reference sequence). This clone has more than one count but fewer than ten. Several immunoSEQ plates held equal portions of the genomic DNA taken from each subset. Sequenced by immunoSEQ multiplex PCR; TCRdb stores in-frame clones only, minus some. The sample includes hundreds of thousands of clones, about 74% seen only once; the top ten take approximately 1.7%.

The gene calls are TRBV30 and TRBJ1-5; D remains ambiguous. Sequencing was carried out using memory CD4+ T cells sorted from blood. As to subset: CD45RA-negative fraction. The sequence was obtained from a woman in her thirties in good health. The CDR3 nucleotides are TGTGCCTGGAGTGTATTCGGCGCAAATCAGCCCCAGCATTTT. This encodes CAWSVFGANQPQHF.